Listed below are T cell receptor beta chains from one sample, sequenced in a study of T cells in localized non-small cell lung cancer. Data came from immunoSEQ multiplex PCR; TCRdb stores just in-frame clones and leaves some out. In the table there are under 3,500 clones, approximately 23% of which are singletons. Specimen: lung tumor tissue, collected before any cancer treatment. These receptors were obtained from a male donor aged 60 or older with stage II lung adenocarcinoma. CDR3s include the opening cysteine and the closing phenylalanine or tryptophan. D genes are given only for firm matches. For some rows the clone size is stated as once, few or many, or as a class when expanded; others skip it.

J gene | clone size | D gene | V gene | CDR3 protein | CDR3 DNA
TRBJ2-7 | - | TRBD1 | TRBV5-1 | CASSLRTGPYEQYF | TGCGCCAGCAGCTTGCGGACAGGGCCCTACGAGCAGTACTTC
TRBJ2-7 | few | - | TRBV30 | CAAARGSLDHEQYF | TGTGCCGCCGCCCGGGGTAGCCTAGACCACGAGCAGTACTTC
TRBJ2-1 | - | - | TRBV28 | CASSLWGGPNEQFF | TGTGCCAGCAGTTTATGGGGGGGGCCCAATGAGCAGTTCTTC
TRBJ1-1 | - | TRBD1 | TRBV5-1 | CASSLASGGRTEAFF | TGCGCCAGCAGCTTGGCTTCAGGGGGGAGGACTGAAGCTTTCTTT
TRBJ1-4 | - | TRBD1 | TRBV30 | CAWVDRGNEKLFF | TGTGCCTGGGTCGACAGGGGTAATGAAAAACTGTTTTTT
TRBJ1-1 | few | - | TRBV29-1 | CSVEVQAGTEAFF | TGCAGCGTTGAAGTACAGGCGGGGACTGAAGCTTTCTTT
TRBJ2-1 | - | - | TRBV6-7 | CAISLNNEQFF | TGTGCCATCAGCCTCAACAATGAGCAGTTCTTC
TRBJ2-5 | few | TRBD2 | TRBV28 | CASSSGLAGQETQYF | TGTGCCAGCAGTTCCGGACTAGCGGGACAAGAGACCCAGTACTTC
TRBJ2-4 | few | - | TRBV11-3 | CASSSYRGQDWNIQYF | TGTGCCAGCAGCTCTTACCGGGGCCAAGACTGGAACATTCAGTACTTC
TRBJ1-5 | few | TRBD1 | TRBV9 | CASGQAPQPQHF | TGTGCCAGTGGACAGGCCCCTCAGCCCCAGCATTTT
TRBJ2-7 | - | - | TRBV28 | CASSLYGTYEQYF | TGTGCCAGCAGTTTATACGGTACCTACGAGCAGTACTTC
TRBJ1-5 | - | - | TRBV30 | CAWSKTTGQSQPQHF | TGTGCCTGGAGTAAGACGACAGGTCAGAGTCAGCCCCAGCATTTT
TRBJ1-5 | medium-sized | - | TRBV11-3 | CASSIRTNDRNQPQHF | TGTGCCAGCAGCATAAGGACAAACGATCGCAATCAGCCCCAGCATTTT
TRBJ1-1 | few | TRBD1 | TRBV14 | CASSRRTGATNTEAFF | TGTGCCAGCAGCCGGCGGACAGGGGCGACGAACACTGAAGCTTTCTTT
TRBJ2-7 | few | - | TRBV19 | CASSTGPASYEQYF | TGTGCCAGTAGTACGGGACCCGCCTCCTACGAGCAGTACTTC
TRBJ2-1 | few | TRBD2 | TRBV6-8 | CASSGSGGFYNEQFF | TGTGCCAGCAGTGGGAGCGGGGGATTCTACAATGAGCAGTTCTTC
TRBJ1-3 | - | - | TRBV30 | CAWSVHLGNTIYF | TGTGCCTGGAGTGTACATCTTGGAAACACCATATATTTT
TRBJ2-3 | - | TRBD1 | TRBV29-1 | CSVIPGQGRDTQYF | TGCAGCGTTATACCGGGACAGGGTAGAGATACGCAGTATTTT
TRBJ2-7 | few | - | TRBV11-3 | CASSLGGYPYEQYF | TGTGCCAGCAGCTTGGGGGGCTACCCCTACGAGCAGTACTTC
TRBJ1-5 | - | - | TRBV11-3 | CASSRDGGGSNQPQHF | TGTGCCAGCAGCCGAGACGGGGGAGGAAGCAATCAGCCCCAGCATTTT
TRBJ2-1 | - | - | TRBV10-2 | CASSATGRENEQFF | TGCGCCAGCAGTGCGACAGGGAGGGAAAATGAGCAGTTCTTC
TRBJ1-2 | - | TRBD1 | TRBV15 | CATSRGPGQGGLRGGYTF | TGTGCCACCAGCAGAGGACCGGGACAGGGGGGATTGCGAGGTGGCTACACCTTC
TRBJ2-5 | few | - | TRBV11-3 | CASSLGDTSQETQYF | TGTGCCAGCAGTTTGGGGGACACTAGCCAAGAGACCCAGTACTTC